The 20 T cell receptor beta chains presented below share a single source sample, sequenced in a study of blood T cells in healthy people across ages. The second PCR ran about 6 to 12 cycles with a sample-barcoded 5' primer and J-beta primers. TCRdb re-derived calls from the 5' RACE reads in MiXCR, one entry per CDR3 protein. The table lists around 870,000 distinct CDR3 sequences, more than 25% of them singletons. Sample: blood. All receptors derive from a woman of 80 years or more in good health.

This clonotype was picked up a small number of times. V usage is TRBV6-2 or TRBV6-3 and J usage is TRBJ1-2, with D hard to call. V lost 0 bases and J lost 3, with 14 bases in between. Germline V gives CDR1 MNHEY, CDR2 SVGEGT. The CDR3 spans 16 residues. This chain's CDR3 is CASSYSRAWGYYGYTF. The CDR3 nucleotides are TGTGCCAGCAGTTACTCCCGGGCCTGGGGTTACTATGGCTACACCTTC.

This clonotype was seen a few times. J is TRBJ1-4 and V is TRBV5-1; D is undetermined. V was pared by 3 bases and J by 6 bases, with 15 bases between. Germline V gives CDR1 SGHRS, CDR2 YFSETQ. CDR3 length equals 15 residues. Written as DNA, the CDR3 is TGCGCCAGCAGCTCCTCTACCGGGAAGGATGAAAAACTGTTTTTT. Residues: CASSSSTGKDEKLFF.

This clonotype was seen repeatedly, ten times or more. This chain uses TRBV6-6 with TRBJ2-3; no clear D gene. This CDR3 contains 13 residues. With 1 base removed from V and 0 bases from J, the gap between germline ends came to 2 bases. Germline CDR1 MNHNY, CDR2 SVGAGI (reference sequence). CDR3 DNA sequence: TGTGCCAGCAGTTACTTTAGCACAGATACGCAGTATTTT. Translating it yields CASSYFSTDTQYF.

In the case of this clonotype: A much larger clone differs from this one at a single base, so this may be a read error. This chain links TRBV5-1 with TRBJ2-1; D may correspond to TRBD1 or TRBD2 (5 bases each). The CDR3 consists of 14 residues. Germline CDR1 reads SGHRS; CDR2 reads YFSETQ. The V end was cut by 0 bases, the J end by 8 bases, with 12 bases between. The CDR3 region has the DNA TGCGCCAGCAGCTTGGTGGGACCTCCCGATGAGCAGTTCTTC. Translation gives CASSLVGPPDEQFF.

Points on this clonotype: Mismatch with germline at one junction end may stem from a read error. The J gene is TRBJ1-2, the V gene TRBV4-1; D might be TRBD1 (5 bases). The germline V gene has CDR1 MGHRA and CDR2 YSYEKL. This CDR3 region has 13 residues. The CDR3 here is CASGQETGYGYTF. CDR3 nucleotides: TGCGCCAGCGGCCAAGAAACAGGCTATGGCTACACCTTC.

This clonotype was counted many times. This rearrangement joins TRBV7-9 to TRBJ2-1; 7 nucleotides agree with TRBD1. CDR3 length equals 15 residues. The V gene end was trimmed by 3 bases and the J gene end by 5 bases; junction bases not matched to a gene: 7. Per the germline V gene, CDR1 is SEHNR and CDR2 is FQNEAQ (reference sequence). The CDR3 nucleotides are TGTGCCAGCAGCTTTCGGGACAGTAGGGACAATGAGCAGTTCTTC. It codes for CASSFRDSRDNEQFF.

The CDR3 spells CAITVQANTEAFF. CDR3 bases: TGTGCCATCACTGTACAGGCGAACACTGAAGCTTTCTTT. The gene calls are TRBV10-3 and TRBJ1-1; possibly TRBD1 for D (5 bases). CDR3 length: 13 residues. Germline assignment: CDR1 ENHRY and CDR2 SYGVKD. V was cut by 7 bases and J by 1 base, with 10 bases left in between.

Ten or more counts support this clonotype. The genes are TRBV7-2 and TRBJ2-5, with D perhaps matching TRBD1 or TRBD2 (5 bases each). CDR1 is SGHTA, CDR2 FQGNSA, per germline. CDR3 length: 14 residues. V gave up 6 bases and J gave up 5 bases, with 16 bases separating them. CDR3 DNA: TGTGCCAGCAGAGGGACGGCGAATTTGGAGACCCAGTACTTC. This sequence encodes CASRGTANLETQYF. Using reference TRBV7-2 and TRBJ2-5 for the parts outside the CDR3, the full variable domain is GAGVSQSPSNKVTEKGKDVELRCDPISGHTALYWYRQSLGQGLEFLIYFQGNSAPDKSGLPSDRFSAERTGGSVSTLTIQRTQQEDSAVYLCASRGTANLETQYFGPGTRLLVL.

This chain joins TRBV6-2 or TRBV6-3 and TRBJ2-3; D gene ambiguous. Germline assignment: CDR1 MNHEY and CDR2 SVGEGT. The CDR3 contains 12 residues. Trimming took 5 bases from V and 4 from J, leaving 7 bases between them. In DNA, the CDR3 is TGTGCCAGCAGTACCTCGGCAGATACGCAGTATTTT. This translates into CASSTSADTQYF.

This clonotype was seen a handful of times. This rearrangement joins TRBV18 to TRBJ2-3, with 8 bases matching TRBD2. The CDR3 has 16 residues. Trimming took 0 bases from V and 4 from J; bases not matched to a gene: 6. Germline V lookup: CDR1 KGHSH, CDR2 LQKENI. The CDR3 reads CASSPPGRGGPDTQYF. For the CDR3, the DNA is TGTGCCAGCTCACCACCGGGTCGGGGGGGCCCAGATACGCAGTATTTT.

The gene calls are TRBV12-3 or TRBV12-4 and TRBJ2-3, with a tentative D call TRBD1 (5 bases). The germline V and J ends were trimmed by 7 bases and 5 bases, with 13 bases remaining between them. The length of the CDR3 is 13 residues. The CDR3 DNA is TGTGCCAGCATCAGGGTCCCGCGAGATACGCAGTATTTT. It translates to CASIRVPRDTQYF.

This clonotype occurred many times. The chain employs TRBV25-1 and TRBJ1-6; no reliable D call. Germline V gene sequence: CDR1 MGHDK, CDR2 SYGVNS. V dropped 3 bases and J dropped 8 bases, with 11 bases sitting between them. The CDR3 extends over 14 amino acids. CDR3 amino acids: CASSDDTSYSPLHF. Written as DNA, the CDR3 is TGTGCCAGCAGTGACGACACTTCATATTCACCCCTCCACTTT. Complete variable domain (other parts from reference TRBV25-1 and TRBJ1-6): EADIYQTPRYLVIGTGKKITLECSQTMGHDKMYWYQQDPGMELHLIHYSYGVNSTEKGDLSSESTVSRIRTEHFPLTLESARPSHTSQYLCASSDDTSYSPLHFGNGTRLTVT.

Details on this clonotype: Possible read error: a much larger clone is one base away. The CDR3 region is CASRPSGSPGANVPTF. CDR3 sequence (DNA): TGTGCCAGCAGACCATCAGGGTCCCCTGGGGCCAACGTCCCGACTTTC. V and J are TRBV5-6 and TRBJ2-6; perhaps TRBD1 as D (5 bases). The CDR3 totals 16 residues. Germline CDR1 and CDR2: SGHDT and YYEEEE.

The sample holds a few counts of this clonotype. This CDR3 is CASRSTSELTGELFF. In DNA form, the CDR3 reads TGCGCCAGCAGGTCGACTAGCGAACTTACCGGGGAGCTGTTTTTT. J is TRBJ2-2 and V is TRBV5-1; TRBD2 agrees at 8 bases. Germline values: CDR1 SGHRS, CDR2 YFSETQ. The CDR3 loop spans 15 amino acids. The ends lost 5 bases at V and 5 bases at J; junction bases unmatched: 8.

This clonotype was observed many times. The CDR3 region has the DNA TGTGCCAGCAGTGAGACAGGGATAGCCAAAAACATTCAGTACTTC. Encoded protein: CASSETGIAKNIQYF. The chain has TRBV12-3 or TRBV12-4 and TRBJ2-4, with TRBD1 matching over 7 bases. The CDR3 sequence is 15 residues long. After removal of 5 bases from V and 0 bases from J, the junction contained 4 bases not matched to a gene.

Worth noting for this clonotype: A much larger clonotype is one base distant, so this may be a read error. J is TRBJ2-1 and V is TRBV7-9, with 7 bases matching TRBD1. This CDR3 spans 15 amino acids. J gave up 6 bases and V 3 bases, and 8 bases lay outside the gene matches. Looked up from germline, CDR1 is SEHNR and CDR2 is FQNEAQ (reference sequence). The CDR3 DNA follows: TGTGCCAGCAGCTTCCCCGGGTCAGGGGGCAATGAGCAGTTCTTC. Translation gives CASSFPGSGGNEQFF.

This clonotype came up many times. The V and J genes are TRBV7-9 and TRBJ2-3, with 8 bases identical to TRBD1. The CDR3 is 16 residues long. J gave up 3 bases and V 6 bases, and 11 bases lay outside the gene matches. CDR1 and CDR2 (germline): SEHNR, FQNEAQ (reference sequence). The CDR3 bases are TGTGCCAGCAGTCAACAACAGGGGGGAGGTACAGATACGCAGTATTTT. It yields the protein CASSQQQGGGTDTQYF.

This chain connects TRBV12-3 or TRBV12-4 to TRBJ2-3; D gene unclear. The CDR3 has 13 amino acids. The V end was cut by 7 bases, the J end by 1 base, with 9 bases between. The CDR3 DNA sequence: TGTGCCAGCACGGCCCAGCGCACAGATACGCAGTATTTT. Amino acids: CASTAQRTDTQYF.

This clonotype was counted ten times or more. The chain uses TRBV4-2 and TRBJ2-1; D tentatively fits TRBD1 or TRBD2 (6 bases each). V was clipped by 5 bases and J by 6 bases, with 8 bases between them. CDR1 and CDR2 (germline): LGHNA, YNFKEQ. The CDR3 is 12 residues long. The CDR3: CASSWGANEQFF. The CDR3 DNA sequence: TGTGCCAGCAGCTGGGGGGCCAATGAGCAGTTCTTC.

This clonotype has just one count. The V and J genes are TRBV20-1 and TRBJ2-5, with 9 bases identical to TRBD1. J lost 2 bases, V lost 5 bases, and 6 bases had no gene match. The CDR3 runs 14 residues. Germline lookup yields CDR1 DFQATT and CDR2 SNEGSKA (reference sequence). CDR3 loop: CSAFWDRDQETQYF. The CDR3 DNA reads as TGCAGTGCTTTTTGGGACAGGGATCAAGAGACCCAGTACTTC.